The 2 T cell receptor beta chains listed next were all sequenced from one sample in a study of T-cell reconstitution after alpha-beta-depleted transplantation in children. Using unique molecular identifiers, the investigators prepared the TCRbeta library. MiXCR was run by TCRdb on the PCR reads, yielding one entry per CDR3 protein. The sample records more than 550,000 distinct CDR3 sequences, about 10% being singletons. Sample: PBMCs from the stem cell graft donor, taken from the stem cell graft. The receptors here all came from a human donor who donated a stem cell graft to a child with acute myeloid leukemia.

V is TRBV9 and J is TRBJ2-3; perhaps TRBD2 as D (5 bases). V dropped 4 bases and J dropped 7 bases, with 16 bases sitting between them. This CDR3 has 14 amino acids. CDR1 is SGDLS, CDR2 YYNGEE, per germline. The CDR3 DNA follows: TGTGCCAGCAGCCGCCCGGGGTTTGGTAATACGCAGTATTTT. Translated, it gives CASSRPGFGNTQYF.

This clonotype occurred many times. The chain combines TRBV20-1 with TRBJ2-3; no definite D call. In germline, CDR1 is DFQATT, CDR2 SNEGSKA (reference sequence). CDR3 length equals 16 residues. Trimming cost V 0 bases and J 3 bases, with 16 bases left between them. In DNA, the CDR3 is TGCAGTGCTAGAGACCTGGCGGCCCTTAGTACAGATACGCAGTATTTT. It specifies CSARDLAALSTDTQYF.